The present TCR beta chain was sequenced within a study of graft-versus-host responses after intestinal transplantation. Overall study context: Multivisceral, liver-intestinal, or isolated intestinal transplants were received by the recipients. Induction with anti-thymocyte globulin, then tacrolimus and steroids for around three years, was given to all recipients.

The CDR3 consists of 16 residues. CDR1 is MDHEN, CDR2 SYDVKM, per germline. With 5 bases removed from V and 0 bases from J, the gap between germline ends came to 17 bases. This clone was recorded a few times. TCRdb's copy holds only in-frame clones and misses some; the assay was immunoSEQ multiplex PCR. The table lists about 12,000 clones, about a third of them singletons. Regarding the study as a whole: Within the allografts of patients who had graft-donor T cell macrochimerism, graft-versus-host to host-versus-graft clonal ratios were high. Early post-transplant declines in HvG were associated with peak levels of circulating GvH clones.

Responder cells labeled with CFSE (about 200,000) were co-plated with irradiated stimulator cells labeled with violet dye (about 200,000). The origin of this receptor is a human patient who received an intestinal transplant. Sequenced here: alloreactive CD8+ T cells from a mixed lymphocyte reaction culture, sampled before intestinal transplant. Regarding subset: CFSE-low proliferating T cells sorted from roughly 6-day pre-transplant mixed lymphocyte reaction (GvH or HvG direction). The rearrangement uses TRBV28 and TRBJ2-7; D is possibly TRBD1 (6 bases). CDR3 bases: TGTGCCAGCAGTACCCCCTCGACAGGTTTCTCCTACGAGCAGTACTTC. This gives the protein CASSTPSTGFSYEQYF.